The rows below give T cell receptor beta chains drawn from one sample of a study of shared clonotypes between healthy human individuals. Clones were read by immunoSEQ multiplex PCR, and TCRdb kept only the in-frame ones, dropping some. Of around 2,100,000 clones listed, less than 95% are singletons. The specimen was naive CD8+ T cells sorted from blood. Receptor source: a man between 18 and 35 years old in good health. Each CDR3 is given with its conserved first and last residue. D genes are given only for firm matches. For some rows the clone size is stated as once, few or many, or as a class when expanded; others skip it.

CDR3nt: TGTGCCAGCAGTCCACTAGCGGGGGAAAATCCGATTTACAATGAGCAGTTCTTC
CDR3aa: CASSPLAGENPIYNEQFF
d_gene: TRBD2
abundance: .
j_gene: TRBJ2-1
v_gene: TRBV2

CDR3nt: TGCGCCAGCAGCCAAGAGGGAGGAGAAATCTACGAGCAGTACTTC
CDR3aa: CASSQEGGEIYEQYF
d_gene: .
abundance: .
j_gene: TRBJ2-7
v_gene: TRBV4-3

CDR3nt: TGTGCCAGCAGCCCCCGGGTGCGGGGGAGCTCCTACAATGAGCAGTTCTTC
CDR3aa: CASSPRVRGSSYNEQFF
d_gene: TRBD2
abundance: .
j_gene: TRBJ2-1
v_gene: TRBV7-9

CDR3nt: TGTGCCAGCAGCCTAGGCGGAGGGACCAATGAGCAGTTCTTC
CDR3aa: CASSLGGGTNEQFF
d_gene: .
abundance: .
j_gene: TRBJ2-1
v_gene: TRBV9

CDR3nt: TGTGCCAGCAGCTTAGCTCAAGGACAATCTAATTCACCCCTCCACTTT
CDR3aa: CASSLAQGQSNSPLHF
d_gene: .
abundance: .
j_gene: TRBJ1-6
v_gene: TRBV7-6

CDR3nt: TGTGCCAGCAGCGTAGACGGGGCTAACACAGATACGCAGTATTTT
CDR3aa: CASSVDGANTDTQYF
d_gene: .
abundance: .
j_gene: TRBJ2-3
v_gene: TRBV9

CDR3nt: TGTGCCAGCAGCTTGGATGGAGAGACCCAGTACTTC
CDR3aa: CASSLDGETQYF
d_gene: .
abundance: .
j_gene: TRBJ2-5
v_gene: TRBV11-3

CDR3nt: TGTGCCAGCACCGCCGTTGGGGTAGGGCAGTTCCCGGGCACAGATACGCAGTATTTT
CDR3aa: CASTAVGVGQFPGTDTQYF
d_gene: .
abundance: .
j_gene: TRBJ2-3
v_gene: TRBV27

CDR3nt: TGTGCCATCAGTGAGTCGGTTAGCGGGAGGGCCCAGGTATACTACGAGCAGTACTTC
CDR3aa: CAISESVSGRAQVYYEQYF
d_gene: TRBD2
abundance: .
j_gene: TRBJ2-7
v_gene: TRBV10-3

CDR3nt: TGTGCCAGCAGTGACAGGGAAGGGGAGAGGAATCAGCCCCAGCATTTT
CDR3aa: CASSDREGERNQPQHF
d_gene: TRBD1
abundance: once
j_gene: TRBJ1-5
v_gene: TRBV27

CDR3nt: TGTGCCAGCTCGACAGGCGTACCTTACTATGGCTACACCTTC
CDR3aa: CASSTGVPYYGYTF
d_gene: .
abundance: .
j_gene: TRBJ1-2
v_gene: TRBV6-5

CDR3nt: TGTGCCAGCAGTTACCAAGCGGGGGGGCGGCAAGAGACCCAGTACTTC
CDR3aa: CASSYQAGGRQETQYF
d_gene: TRBD2
abundance: .
j_gene: TRBJ2-5
v_gene: TRBV6-5

CDR3nt: TGTGCCAGCAGTTACTCAACCGGGACCCTGAACACTGAAGCTTTCTTT
CDR3aa: CASSYSTGTLNTEAFF
d_gene: .
abundance: .
j_gene: TRBJ1-1
v_gene: TRBV6-5

CDR3nt: TGTGCCAGCAGTAATACAGGGGGCCAAGAGACCCAGTACTTC
CDR3aa: CASSNTGGQETQYF
d_gene: TRBD1
abundance: .
j_gene: TRBJ2-5
v_gene: TRBV6-5

CDR3nt: TGTGCCAGCAGCTTAAGGGACGGGACAGGGGGCCGGGAGACCCAGTACTTC
CDR3aa: CASSLRDGTGGRETQYF
d_gene: TRBD1
abundance: .
j_gene: TRBJ2-5
v_gene: TRBV13

CDR3nt: TGTGCCAGCCCAGGGGTGGGGGAGCAGTACTTC
CDR3aa: CASPGVGEQYF
d_gene: .
abundance: .
j_gene: TRBJ2-7
v_gene: TRBV6-1

CDR3nt: TGTGCCTGGAGTGTAGACAGCACAGATACGCAGTATTTT
CDR3aa: CAWSVDSTDTQYF
d_gene: .
abundance: .
j_gene: TRBJ2-3
v_gene: TRBV30

CDR3nt: TGTGCCAGCAGCTTCCGGGATGACGGGGAGCTGTTTTTT
CDR3aa: CASSFRDDGELFF
d_gene: .
abundance: .
j_gene: TRBJ2-2
v_gene: TRBV13

CDR3nt: TGTGCCAGCAGCTTATCTTACGGGGACTACGAGCAGTACTTC
CDR3aa: CASSLSYGDYEQYF
d_gene: .
abundance: once
j_gene: TRBJ2-7
v_gene: TRBV7-9

CDR3nt: TGTGCCAGCAGTTACGGTAGCGGGGGGTCCTACGAGCAGTACTTC
CDR3aa: CASSYGSGGSYEQYF
d_gene: TRBD2
abundance: .
j_gene: TRBJ2-7
v_gene: TRBV6-5

CDR3nt: TGCGCCAGCAGCCAAGGTCTAGGGACTAGCGGTAGCACAGATACGCAGTATTTT
CDR3aa: CASSQGLGTSGSTDTQYF
d_gene: TRBD2
abundance: .
j_gene: TRBJ2-3
v_gene: TRBV4-1

CDR3nt: TGTGCCAGCAGTGAATTTAAGGGGAGTGAGCAGTTCTTC
CDR3aa: CASSEFKGSEQFF
d_gene: .
abundance: .
j_gene: TRBJ2-1
v_gene: TRBV25-1

CDR3nt: TGTGCCAGCAGCTTGGAGGAGACAGCGAGATATGGCTACACCTTC
CDR3aa: CASSLEETARYGYTF
d_gene: .
abundance: .
j_gene: TRBJ1-2
v_gene: TRBV5-5

CDR3nt: TGTGCCAGCAGCTTCGGGGGAAAAGCTTTCTTT
CDR3aa: CASSFGGKAFF
d_gene: .
abundance: .
j_gene: TRBJ1-1
v_gene: TRBV9